This T cell receptor (beta chain) derives from a study of prognosis after radiotherapy for stage I lung cancer. Whole-study context: Enrollment of stage I non-small cell lung cancer patients ran from 2018 to early 2019. Study-level results: Diminished Shannon entropy following stereotactic body radiation therapy characterized patients who developed distant metastases. Tumor specificity was not determined for the expanded TCR clones.

Two rounds of multiplex PCR amplified TCR beta CDR3 from genomic DNA. First-round PCR employed TRBV- and TRBJ-specific primers for each gene. From the multiplex PCR reads, TCRdb called clonotypes with MiXCR, one entry per CDR3 protein. This repertoire shows 30,000 to 40,000 distinct CDR3 sequences, roughly 25% found once; its top ten account for about 25%. This clonotype was recorded a few times. What it binds is unknown. A read error may be the cause here, since a much bigger clone is one base away. The receptor comes from a donor aged 50 or older with non-small cell lung cancer. The source was PBMCs, collected before or after stereotactic body radiation therapy (not recorded which).

The CDR3 sequence is CASRFRDYQENQYF. The CDR3 DNA reads TGTGCCAGCAGATTCCGGGACTATCAAGAGAACCAGTACTTC. The chain combines TRBV6-1 with TRBJ2-5; 7 bases map to TRBD2. Per germline, CDR1 MNHNS and CDR2 SASEGT. This CDR3 contains 14 residues.